Reported below is one TCR beta chain. The entry originates in a study of shared clonotypes between healthy human individuals. For unsorted PBMC, 300 to 350 ng DNA per replicate equaled tens of thousands of T cell genomes. The table came from immunoSEQ multiplex PCR; TCRdb's copy has only in-frame clones and leaves some out. The table has about 480,000 clones, 60% to 80% seen once. The junction had 12 bases not matched to a gene; V was cut back by 4 bases and J by 3 bases. CDR3 size: 18 residues. Per the germline V gene, CDR1 is SGHTA and CDR2 is FQGTGA. The V call is TRBV7-3, the J call TRBJ2-2; 9 bases map to TRBD1. This TCR was recovered from a woman between 35 and 50 years old in good health. Some clones in this sample may be carry-over from other donors' samples. Sequenced input: PBMCs. CDR3 in DNA: TGTGCCAGCAGCTCTCAGGGGCCGGGACAGGGACACACCGGGGAGCTGTTTTTT. Protein sequence: CASSSQGPGQGHTGELFF.